A selection of T cell receptor beta chains follows, all from one sample in a study of shared clonotypes between healthy human individuals. This table comes from immunoSEQ multiplex PCR, and its TCRdb copy is limited to in-frame clones, with some not included. The profile shows about 650,000 clones, roughly 95% of them singletons. The sequencing sample was made of naive CD8+ T cells sorted from blood. The receptors were gathered from a woman aged 25 to 39 in good health. Both conserved end residues are part of each CDR3. Fields, in order: clone size, CDR3 length, D gene, J gene, V gene, CDR3 protein, CDR3 DNA. The D gene is left open where the match is weak. Some rows mark clone size as missing; the rest say once, few, many or name a class of expanded clone.

.,16,.,TRBJ2-1,TRBV27,CASSLSSASSYNEQFF,TGTGCCAGCAGTTTATCTAGCGCTAGCTCCTACAATGAGCAGTTCTTC
.,20,.,TRBJ1-2,TRBV7-6,CASSLMGGGRIKKWNYGYTF,TGTGCCAGCAGCTTAATGGGGGGCGGACGAATCAAGAAGTGGAACTATGGCTACACCTTC
.,15,TRBD2,TRBJ2-7,TRBV7-9,CASSPGLADSYEQYF,TGTGCCAGCAGCCCGGGACTAGCGGACTCCTACGAGCAGTACTTC
.,13,.,TRBJ1-1,TRBV30,CAWTPGVGTEAFF,TGTGCCTGGACCCCCGGGGTCGGCACTGAAGCTTTCTTT
.,13,.,TRBJ2-7,TRBV4-1,CASSPDGSYEQYF,TGCGCCAGCAGCCCGGACGGCTCCTACGAGCAGTACTTC
.,13,.,TRBJ1-1,TRBV7-9,CASSYAINTEAFF,TGTGCCAGCAGCTATGCTATCAACACTGAAGCTTTCTTT
.,15,TRBD2,TRBJ2-3,TRBV7-9,CASSSSGSITDTQYF,TGTGCCAGCAGCTCTAGCGGGAGTATAACAGATACGCAGTATTTT
.,13,TRBD2,TRBJ2-7,TRBV27,CASSPGTRNEQYF,TGTGCCAGCAGTCCGGGGACTAGGAACGAGCAGTACTTC
.,12,.,TRBJ2-1,TRBV2,CASRGPDNEQFF,TGTGCCAGCAGGGGACCCGACAATGAGCAGTTCTTC
once,15,.,TRBJ1-2,TRBV13,CASSLGRGVDYGYTF,TGTGCCAGCAGCTTAGGAAGGGGAGTGGACTATGGCTACACCTTC
.,16,TRBD2,TRBJ2-3,TRBV27,CASSSTSGKDIDTQYF,TGTGCCAGCAGTTCGACTAGCGGGAAAGATATAGATACGCAGTATTTT
.,13,TRBD2,TRBJ2-1,TRBV29-1,CSARREGLNEQFF,TGCAGCGCCCGGCGGGAGGGCCTCAATGAGCAGTTCTTC
.,13,.,TRBJ1-4,TRBV5-6,CASSYGSNEKLFF,TGTGCCAGCTCTTACGGGTCTAATGAAAAACTGTTTTTT
once,14,.,TRBJ1-1,TRBV5-1,CASSLETVNTEAFF,TGCGCCAGCAGCTTGGAGACAGTGAACACTGAAGCTTTCTTT
.,19,.,TRBJ2-6,TRBV27,CASSLSSWGVGAGANVLTF,TGTGCCAGCAGTTTATCGAGTTGGGGGGTGGGGGCTGGGGCCAACGTCCTGACTTTC
.,16,TRBD2,TRBJ2-1,TRBV5-6,CASSLESSGIYNEQFF,TGTGCCAGCAGCTTGGAGTCTAGCGGGATCTACAATGAGCAGTTCTTC
.,15,TRBD1,TRBJ2-7,TRBV6-1,CASSEIQGAPYEQYF,TGTGCCAGCAGTGAAATCCAGGGGGCACCCTACGAGCAGTACTTC
.,13,.,TRBJ2-1,TRBV6-1,CAIFPGTYNEQFF,TGTGCCATCTTCCCCGGGACGTACAATGAGCAGTTCTTC
.,14,TRBD1,TRBJ2-7,TRBV11-1,CASSTDRGNHEQYF,TGTGCCAGCAGTACGGACAGGGGGAACCACGAGCAGTACTTC
few,12,.,TRBJ1-5,TRBV19,CASGDSNQPQHF,TGTGCCAGTGGCGACTCCAATCAGCCCCAGCATTTT
.,12,.,TRBJ2-5,TRBV27,CASSSGGATQYF,TGTGCCAGCAGTTCTGGAGGAGCGACCCAGTACTTC
.,13,.,TRBJ2-7,TRBV13,CASSLYRGYEQYF,TGTGCCAGCAGCTTATATCGGGGGTACGAGCAGTACTTC
.,13,.,TRBJ1-1,TRBV27,CASSSGSNTEAFF,TGTGCCAGCAGTTCAGGGTCAAACACTGAAGCTTTCTTT
.,14,.,TRBJ1-5,TRBV27,CASREPGSNQPQHF,TGTGCCAGCAGGGAGCCCGGGAGCAATCAGCCCCAGCATTTT
.,15,.,TRBJ2-1,TRBV27,CASSLGDRPHNEQFF,TGTGCCAGCAGTTTAGGCGACAGGCCCCATAATGAGCAGTTCTTC
.,14,.,TRBJ1-2,TRBV7-6,CASSPLKEGYGYTF,TGTGCCAGCAGCCCCCTAAAGGAGGGATATGGCTACACCTTC
.,14,.,TRBJ2-3,TRBV28,CASEPSGTTDTQYF,TGTGCCAGCGAGCCTTCCGGGACGACAGATACGCAGTATTTT
.,11,.,TRBJ2-5,TRBV27,CASSALWTQYF,TGTGCCAGCAGCGCCCTGTGGACCCAGTACTTC
.,17,.,TRBJ2-7,TRBV21-1,CASSTCPGARSSYEQYF,TGTGCCAGCTCCACTTGCCCGGGAGCCCGAAGTTCCTACGAGCAGTACTTC
.,15,TRBD2,TRBJ2-1,TRBV10-1,CASMARAGEYNEQFF,TGCGCCAGCATGGCCCGAGCGGGAGAGTACAATGAGCAGTTCTTC
.,16,TRBD2,TRBJ2-2,TRBV7-9,CASSSNSGRDTGELFF,TGTGCCAGCAGCTCGAACAGCGGGAGGGACACCGGGGAGCTGTTTTTT
.,15,.,TRBJ2-1,TRBV6-1,CASRHGLSSYNEQFF,TGTGCCAGCAGGCACGGTTTAAGCTCCTACAATGAGCAGTTCTTC
.,12,TRBD1,TRBJ2-7,TRBV29-1,CSVDRGNYEQYF,TGCAGCGTGGACAGGGGTAACTACGAGCAGTACTTC
.,14,TRBD2,TRBJ2-7,TRBV19,CASSISGSSYEQYF,TGTGCCAGTAGTATCAGCGGGAGTTCCTACGAGCAGTACTTC
.,16,.,TRBJ2-1,TRBV29-1,CSVEGLYRAGINEQFF,TGCAGCGTTGAAGGTTTGTACAGGGCGGGTATCAATGAGCAGTTCTTC
.,15,TRBD2,TRBJ2-7,TRBV11-2,CASRLLLAGAGEQYF,TGTGCCAGCCGTCTCCTCCTAGCGGGAGCTGGCGAGCAGTACTTC
.,16,TRBD2,TRBJ2-1,TRBV11-2,CASSLSWTSPNNEQFF,TGTGCCAGCAGCTTATCGTGGACTAGCCCCAACAATGAGCAGTTCTTC
.,17,.,TRBJ1-5,TRBV28,CASRLDRRKYSNQPQHF,TGTGCCAGCAGGCTGGACAGAAGAAAGTATAGCAATCAGCCCCAGCATTTT